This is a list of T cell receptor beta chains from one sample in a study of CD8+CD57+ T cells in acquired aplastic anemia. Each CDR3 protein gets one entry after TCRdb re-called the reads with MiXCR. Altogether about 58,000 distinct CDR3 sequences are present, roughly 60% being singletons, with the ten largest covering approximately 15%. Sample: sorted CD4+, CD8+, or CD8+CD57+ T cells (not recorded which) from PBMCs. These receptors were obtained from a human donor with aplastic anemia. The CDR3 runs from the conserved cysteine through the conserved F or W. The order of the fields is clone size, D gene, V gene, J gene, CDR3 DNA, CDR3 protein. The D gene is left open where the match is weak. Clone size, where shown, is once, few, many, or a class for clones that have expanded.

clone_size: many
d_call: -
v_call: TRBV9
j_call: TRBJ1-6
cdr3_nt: TGTGCCAGCAGCGTAGCTGGCTCCTATAATTCACCCCTCCACTTT
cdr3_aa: CASSVAGSYNSPLHF

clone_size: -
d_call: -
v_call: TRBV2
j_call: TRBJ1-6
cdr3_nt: TGTGCCAGCAGTGCTAGGAAAGCCAGCGACTCCTATAATTCACCCCTCCACTTT
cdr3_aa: CASSARKASDSYNSPLHF

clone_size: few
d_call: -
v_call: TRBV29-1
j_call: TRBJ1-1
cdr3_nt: TGCAGCGGAGCGGAATCGAACACTGAAGCTTTCTTT
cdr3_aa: CSGAESNTEAFF

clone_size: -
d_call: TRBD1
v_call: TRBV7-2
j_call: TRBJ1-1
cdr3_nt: TGTGCCAGCAGCCCAAGGACAGGGAACACTGAAGCTTTCTTT
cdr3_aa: CASSPRTGNTEAFF

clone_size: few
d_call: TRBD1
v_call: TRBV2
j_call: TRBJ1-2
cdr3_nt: TGTGCCAGCAGGGACAGGGCGCCCTATGGCTACACCTTC
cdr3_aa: CASRDRAPYGYTF

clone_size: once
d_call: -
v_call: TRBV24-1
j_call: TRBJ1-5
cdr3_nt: TGTGCCACCAGTGACTCCAGGGTGACAAATCAGCCCCAGCATTTT
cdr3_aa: CATSDSRVTNQPQHF

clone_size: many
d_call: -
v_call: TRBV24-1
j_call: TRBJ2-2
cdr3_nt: TGTGCCACCTCTAGCCTCCTACAGGAGAACACCGGGGAGCTGTTTTTT
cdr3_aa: CATSSLLQENTGELFF

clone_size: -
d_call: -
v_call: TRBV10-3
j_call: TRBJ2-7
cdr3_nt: TGTGCCATCAGTGTAGGCAACATCTACGAGCAGTACTTC
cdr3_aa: CAISVGNIYEQYF

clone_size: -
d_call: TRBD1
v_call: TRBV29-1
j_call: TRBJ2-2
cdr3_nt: TGCAGCGTTAAAACAGGGGCGAACACCGGGGAGCTGTTTTTT
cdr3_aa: CSVKTGANTGELFF

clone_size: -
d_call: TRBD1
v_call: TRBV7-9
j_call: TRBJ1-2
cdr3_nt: TGTGCCAGCAGCGACCTTCAGGGGGCTCAAGGCTACACCTTC
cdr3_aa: CASSDLQGAQGYTF

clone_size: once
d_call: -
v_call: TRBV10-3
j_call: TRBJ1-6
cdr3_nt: TGTGCCATCTCGGGGGTCGAATCCTCCTATAATTCACCCCTCCACTTT
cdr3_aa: CAISGVESSYNSPLHF

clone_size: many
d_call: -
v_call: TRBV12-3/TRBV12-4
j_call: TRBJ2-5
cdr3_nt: TGTGCCAGCAGCGGGCAGACCCAGTACTTC
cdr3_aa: CASSGQTQYF

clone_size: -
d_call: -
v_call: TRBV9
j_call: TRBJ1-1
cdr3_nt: TGTGCCAGCAGCGTTATCTCAGGAGTGAGCACTGAAGCTTTCTTT
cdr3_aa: CASSVISGVSTEAFF

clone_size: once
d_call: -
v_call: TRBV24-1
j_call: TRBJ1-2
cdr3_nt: TGTGCCACCAGTGATTCTCAGCGTATGACCTTC
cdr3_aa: CATSDSQRMTF

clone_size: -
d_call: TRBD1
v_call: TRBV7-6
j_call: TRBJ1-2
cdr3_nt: TGTGCCAGCAGCCAAGGGCCGACAGGGGTCGCTAACTATGGCTACACCTTC
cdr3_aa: CASSQGPTGVANYGYTF

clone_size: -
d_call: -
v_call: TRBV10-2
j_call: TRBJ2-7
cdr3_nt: TGCGCCAGCAGAACGACAGGCGGGGACTACGAGCAGTACTTC
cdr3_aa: CASRTTGGDYEQYF

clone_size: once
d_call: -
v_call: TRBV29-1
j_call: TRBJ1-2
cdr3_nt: TGCAGCGTCCGGGGAAACTATGGCTACACCTTC
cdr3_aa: CSVRGNYGYTF

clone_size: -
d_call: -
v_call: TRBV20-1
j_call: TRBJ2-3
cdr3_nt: TGCAGTGCTAGCAACAGGGCATTCGGGTATACGCAGTATTTT
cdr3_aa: CSASNRAFGYTQYF

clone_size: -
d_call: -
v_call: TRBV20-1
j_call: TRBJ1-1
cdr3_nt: TGCAGTGCTAGGAAAGACCGGACGAACACTGAAGCTTTCTTT
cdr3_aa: CSARKDRTNTEAFF

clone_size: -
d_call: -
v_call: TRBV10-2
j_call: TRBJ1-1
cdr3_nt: TGCGCCAGCAGTGAGTCACCAGGGGTGAGGGCTTTCTTT
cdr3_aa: CASSESPGVRAFF

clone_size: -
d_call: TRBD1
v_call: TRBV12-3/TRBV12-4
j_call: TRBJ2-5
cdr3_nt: TGTGCCAGCAGGATAACAGGGGGCTGGGAGACCCAGTACTTC
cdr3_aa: CASRITGGWETQYF

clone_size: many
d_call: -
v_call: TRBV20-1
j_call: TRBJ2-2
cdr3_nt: TGCAGTGCTAGAGATTCCGGGGAGCTGTTTTTT
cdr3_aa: CSARDSGELFF

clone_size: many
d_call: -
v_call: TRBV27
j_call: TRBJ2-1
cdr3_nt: TGTGCCAGCAGCCGAACAGGGCAGCGCGGCAATGAGCAGTTCTTC
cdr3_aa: CASSRTGQRGNEQFF

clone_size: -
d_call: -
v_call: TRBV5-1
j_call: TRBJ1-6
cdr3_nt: TGCGCCAGCAGCTTAACAGGCCAGGCTATCGGTTCACCCCTCCACTTT
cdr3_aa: CASSLTGQAIGSPLHF

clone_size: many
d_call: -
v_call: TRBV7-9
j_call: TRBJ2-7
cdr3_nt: TGTGCCAGCAGCTCCAGCCAGGTCTCCTACGAGCAGTACTTC
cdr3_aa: CASSSSQVSYEQYF

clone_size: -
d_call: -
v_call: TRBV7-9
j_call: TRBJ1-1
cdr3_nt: TGTGCCAGCAGCTCAAAAGGGGAGGCTTTCTTT
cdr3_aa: CASSSKGEAFF

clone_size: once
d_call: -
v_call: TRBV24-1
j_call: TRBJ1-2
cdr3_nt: TGTGCCACCAGTGAAGAAGGGGCTTATGGCTACACCTTC
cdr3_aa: CATSEEGAYGYTF

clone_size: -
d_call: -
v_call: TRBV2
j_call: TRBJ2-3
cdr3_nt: TGTGCCAGCAGTCGCGACTTTACAGATACGCAGTATTTT
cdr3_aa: CASSRDFTDTQYF

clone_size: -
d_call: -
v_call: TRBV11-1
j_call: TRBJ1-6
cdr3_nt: TGTGCCAGCAGCTTACGCAGGGTAGCTGATTCACCCCTCCACTTT
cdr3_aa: CASSLRRVADSPLHF

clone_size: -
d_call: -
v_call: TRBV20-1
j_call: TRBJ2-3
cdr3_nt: TGCAGTGCTAGAGCCCTATGGAAACTTAGCACAGATACGCAGTATTTT
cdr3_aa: CSARALWKLSTDTQYF

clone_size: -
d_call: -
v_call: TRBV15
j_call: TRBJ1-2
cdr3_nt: TGTGCCACCAGCAGTCTAAAGGGCCTCTATGGCTACACCTTC
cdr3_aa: CATSSLKGLYGYTF

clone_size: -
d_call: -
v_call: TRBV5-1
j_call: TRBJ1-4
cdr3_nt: TGCGCCAGCAGCGAAACGGTGGGGATCGGTGAAAAACTGTTTTTT
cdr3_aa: CASSETVGIGEKLFF

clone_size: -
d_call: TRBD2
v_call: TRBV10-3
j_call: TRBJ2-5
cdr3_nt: TGTGCCTCCTCTGGGACGGGAGGGTTGGAGACCCAGTACTTC
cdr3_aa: CASSGTGGLETQYF

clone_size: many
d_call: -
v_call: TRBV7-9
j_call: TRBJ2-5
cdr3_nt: TGTGCCAGCAGCCGCAACTTGGAGGGAGAGACCCAGTACTTC
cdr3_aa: CASSRNLEGETQYF